This T cell receptor beta chain derives from a study of blood T cell repertoires in COVID-19. Study background: Samples taken during acute and convalescent COVID-19 were collected in the United States, Italy and Spain.

Sequencing used immunoSEQ multiplex PCR; TCRdb keeps in-frame clones, though not all of them. This sample has approximately 100,000 clones, with roughly 92% found just once. The CDR3 runs 14 residues. The germline V gene encodes CDR1 SQVTM and CDR2 ANQGSEA. Trimming removed 7 bases from V and 5 bases from J, with 20 bases in between. The specimen was peripheral blood. The clonotype was recovered from a man between 70 and 80 years old with acute or convalescent COVID-19. This rearrangement joins TRBV29-1 to TRBJ1-1; a weak D match, TRBD1 (6 bases). The CDR3 nucleotides are TGCAGCGCTGGGGTATGGGCCCAGGGGACTGAAGCTTTCTTT. As protein: CSAGVWAQGTEAFF.